These T cell receptor beta chains were read from a single sample in a study of T cells in Graves' hyperthyroidism and ophthalmopathy. TCRdb fed the multiplex PCR reads into MiXCR, producing one record per CDR3 protein. This table holds 350,000 to 450,000 distinct CDR3 sequences, 11% to 15% found once. The sequenced sample consisted of blood. These receptors all stem from a woman aged 60-75 years with Graves' hyperthyroidism. Each CDR3 is given with its conserved first and last residue. Fields, in order: CDR3 DNA, CDR3 protein, D gene, J gene, clone size, CDR3 length, V gene. The D gene is left open where the match is weak. Not every row has a clone size; where given, it reads once, few, many or a size class.

DNA: TGCAGTGCTAGAGATCTTAGGGAGTCGACTCTACCCCAAGAGACCCAGTACTTC
CDR3: CSARDLRESTLPQETQYF
D: -
J: TRBJ2-5
size: few
length: 18
V: TRBV20-1

DNA: TGTGCCAGCAGCCCTCTAGCGGGAGGGCGAGATACGCAGTATTTT
CDR3: CASSPLAGGRDTQYF
D: TRBD2
J: TRBJ2-3
size: many
length: 15
V: TRBV7-9

DNA: TGTGCCAGCAGTTCCGACGCAGATCAGCCCCAGCATTTT
CDR3: CASSSDADQPQHF
D: -
J: TRBJ1-5
size: -
length: 13
V: TRBV27

DNA: TGTGCCAGTAGCGTAAACAGGGAATACGAGCAGTACTTC
CDR3: CASSVNREYEQYF
D: -
J: TRBJ2-7
size: many
length: 13
V: TRBV19

DNA: TGTGCCTGGGGCCGTGGGACAGGGGGGGGCTACGAGCAGTACTTC
CDR3: CAWGRGTGGGYEQYF
D: TRBD1
J: TRBJ2-7
size: -
length: 15
V: TRBV30

DNA: TGCAGTGCTTCGCGGACAGGGGCTCGGTCGAGGGAGCAGTACTTC
CDR3: CSASRTGARSREQYF
D: TRBD1
J: TRBJ2-7
size: -
length: 15
V: TRBV20-1

DNA: TGCAGCGTTGAAGTGGGCAGGGATGGGTACAATGAGCAGTTCTTC
CDR3: CSVEVGRDGYNEQFF
D: -
J: TRBJ2-1
size: -
length: 15
V: TRBV29-1

DNA: TGTGCCAGCAGTGGGGCGAACTCTGGGGCCAACGTCCTGACTTTC
CDR3: CASSGANSGANVLTF
D: -
J: TRBJ2-6
size: many
length: 15
V: TRBV28

DNA: TGTGCCAGCACCACTGGACAACCTAACACTGAAGCTTTCTTT
CDR3: CASTTGQPNTEAFF
D: -
J: TRBJ1-1
size: many
length: 14
V: TRBV5-8

DNA: TGTGCCAGCAGCTCACGCGCGTCCGGGGTAGGTGAAGCTTTCTTT
CDR3: CASSSRASGVGEAFF
D: -
J: TRBJ1-1
size: many
length: 15
V: TRBV7-9

DNA: TGTGCCTGGGCGAGGGAGTTGAACACTGAAGCTTTCTTT
CDR3: CAWARELNTEAFF
D: -
J: TRBJ1-1
size: many
length: 13
V: TRBV30

DNA: TGTGCCAGCAGCTGGGACTATCCTCCTGGGGGAAGGAATGAGCAGTTCTTC
CDR3: CASSWDYPPGGRNEQFF
D: TRBD2
J: TRBJ2-1
size: many
length: 17
V: TRBV6-1

DNA: TGCGCCAGCAGCGGACAGGGGAGCGGGGCCACCCGCACAGATACGCAGTATTTT
CDR3: CASSGQGSGATRTDTQYF
D: TRBD1
J: TRBJ2-3
size: many
length: 18
V: TRBV5-1

DNA: TGTGCCAGCTCAAAGGCACCGGCGGGACGGTACGAGCAGTACTTC
CDR3: CASSKAPAGRYEQYF
D: -
J: TRBJ2-7
size: few
length: 15
V: TRBV7-2

DNA: TGTGCCAGCAGCCGCCGAGGGACAGGGGTCACAGATACGCAGTATTTT
CDR3: CASSRRGTGVTDTQYF
D: TRBD1
J: TRBJ2-3
size: many
length: 16
V: TRBV11-3

DNA: TGCAGCGTTGAAGATCTTAGGCAGGCCACTGAAGCTTTCTTT
CDR3: CSVEDLRQATEAFF
D: -
J: TRBJ1-1
size: many
length: 14
V: TRBV29-1

DNA: TGTGCCACCACGGGACAGTGGCTTATCGAGCAGTACTTC
CDR3: CATTGQWLIEQYF
D: TRBD1
J: TRBJ2-7
size: many
length: 13
V: TRBV11-2

DNA: TGTGCCAGCAGCGCAACTGTGCGGGCGGGGGCTGGGGCCAACGTCCTGACTTTC
CDR3: CASSATVRAGAGANVLTF
D: TRBD2
J: TRBJ2-6
size: few
length: 18
V: TRBV9

DNA: TGTGCCAGCAGTGTACAGACTCGTACTGAAGCTTTCTTT
CDR3: CASSVQTRTEAFF
D: -
J: TRBJ1-1
size: many
length: 13
V: TRBV2

DNA: TGCAGCGTTGGGGGGAGGGGGACAAATACCTACGAGCAGTACTTC
CDR3: CSVGGRGTNTYEQYF
D: -
J: TRBJ2-7
size: many
length: 15
V: TRBV29-1

DNA: TGCAGCGTTCGACAGGGTAGTTCACCCCTCCACTTT
CDR3: CSVRQGSSPLHF
D: TRBD1
J: TRBJ1-6
size: few
length: 12
V: TRBV29-1

DNA: TGTGCCAGCAGTCCCCATATAGGGTCGAGCTCCTACAATGAGCAGTACTTC
CDR3: CASSPHIGSSSYNEQYF
D: -
J: TRBJ2-7
size: -
length: 17
V: TRBV28

DNA: TGTGCCAGCAGCCCCCGGGACCTCGGAGGGGGCTACACCTTC
CDR3: CASSPRDLGGGYTF
D: -
J: TRBJ1-2
size: many
length: 14
V: TRBV3-1

DNA: TGTGCCAGCAGTTATGACGGCTATTACGAGCAGTACTTC
CDR3: CASSYDGYYEQYF
D: -
J: TRBJ2-7
size: many
length: 13
V: TRBV28

DNA: TGTGCCAGCAGTGCGGGGGATACGCAGTATTTT
CDR3: CASSAGDTQYF
D: -
J: TRBJ2-3
size: -
length: 11
V: TRBV2

DNA: TGCAGTGCTACCGGGGCAGGACGGAACGAGCAGTACTTC
CDR3: CSATGAGRNEQYF
D: -
J: TRBJ2-7
size: -
length: 13
V: TRBV20-1

DNA: TGCGCCAGCAGCTCGGAACCGGGACTAGCGGGGGAGCAGTACTTC
CDR3: CASSSEPGLAGEQYF
D: TRBD2
J: TRBJ2-7
size: many
length: 15
V: TRBV5-1

DNA: TGTGCCAGCAGCTACACCGACGGATTCTACGAGCAGTACTTC
CDR3: CASSYTDGFYEQYF
D: -
J: TRBJ2-7
size: many
length: 14
V: TRBV7-2

DNA: TGCGCCAGCAGCTTGGACTCCGGGGGCTACACCTTC
CDR3: CASSLDSGGYTF
D: -
J: TRBJ1-2
size: many
length: 12
V: TRBV5-1

DNA: TGCAGTGCCCGCAGGGCGGATACGAACACCGGGGAGCTGTTTTTT
CDR3: CSARRADTNTGELFF
D: -
J: TRBJ2-2
size: few
length: 15
V: TRBV20-1

DNA: TGTGCCAGCAGCGGACAGGTCCGAGAAAAACTGTTTTTT
CDR3: CASSGQVREKLFF
D: TRBD1
J: TRBJ1-4
size: many
length: 13
V: TRBV28

DNA: TGTGCCAGCAGCTTAGGGTTCGGGGGGCACCTCATTTATGAAAAACTGTTTTTT
CDR3: CASSLGFGGHLIYEKLFF
D: -
J: TRBJ1-4
size: many
length: 18
V: TRBV11-2

DNA: TGTGCCAGCAGCCAAGGAACTAGTAAGTTGTACGAGCAGTACTTC
CDR3: CASSQGTSKLYEQYF
D: -
J: TRBJ2-7
size: many
length: 15
V: TRBV3-1

DNA: TGCAGCATAATCCCCCGGGGGGAGAGCACTGAAGCTTTCTTT
CDR3: CSIIPRGESTEAFF
D: -
J: TRBJ1-1
size: many
length: 14
V: TRBV29-1

DNA: TGTGCTAGCAGCGCGGGGTACTACAATGAGCAGTTCTTC
CDR3: CASSAGYYNEQFF
D: -
J: TRBJ2-1
size: few
length: 13
V: TRBV7-7

DNA: TGCGCCAGCAGTGAGTCGATGGGAGGGCCAAATACGCAGTATTTT
CDR3: CASSESMGGPNTQYF
D: TRBD2
J: TRBJ2-3
size: few
length: 15
V: TRBV10-1

DNA: TGCAGTGCTAGAGATCCTAGCGGGAGGGCCAAGGAAAACGAGCAGTACTTC
CDR3: CSARDPSGRAKENEQYF
D: TRBD2
J: TRBJ2-7
size: -
length: 17
V: TRBV20-1

DNA: TGTGCCAGCAGCTTGGGACAGACCACAGATACGCAGTATTTT
CDR3: CASSLGQTTDTQYF
D: TRBD1
J: TRBJ2-3
size: many
length: 14
V: TRBV11-2

DNA: TGTGCCAGCAGAGCGGGCACGGTGAACTCTGAAGCTTTCTTT
CDR3: CASRAGTVNSEAFF
D: -
J: TRBJ1-1
size: few
length: 14
V: TRBV28

DNA: TGTGCCAGCAGCCAAGAAGGGGGGACGTACTCCTACGAGCAGTACTTC
CDR3: CASSQEGGTYSYEQYF
D: -
J: TRBJ2-7
size: few
length: 16
V: TRBV4-2

DNA: TGTGCCAGCAACCGACGGGGACTTTACTACGAGCAGTACTTC
CDR3: CASNRRGLYYEQYF
D: -
J: TRBJ2-7
size: many
length: 14
V: TRBV6-1

DNA: TGTGCCTGGAGCCTCAGGGGGAGTCAGCCCCAGCATTTT
CDR3: CAWSLRGSQPQHF
D: TRBD1
J: TRBJ1-5
size: many
length: 13
V: TRBV30